The source of this T cell receptor beta chain is a study of T-cell memory formation after mild COVID-19. General study points: Still unconfirmed is whether the second-wave clones peaking on day 37 recognized SARS-CoV-2. Pre-infection memory carried some responding clones, suggesting that cross-reactive memory joined.

TCRdb itself ran the 5' RACE reads through MiXCR, one entry per CDR3 protein. The data show about 250,000 distinct CDR3 sequences, about a sixth seen once. This clonotype was counted many times. The antigen is not known. This CDR3 is built from 13 residues. Germline V CDR1 and CDR2: SGHDT, YYEEEE. V was clipped by 0 bases and J by 4 bases, with 4 bases between them. The sequenced sample consisted of PBMCs or a T cell subset sorted from them (not recorded which). The chain uses TRBV5-6 and TRBJ1-4; D ambiguous. The sequence came from a man aged 18 to 35 who had mild COVID-19 (a few samples of this study predate the infection). Cell type and time point are not known. The CDR3 spells CASSLGDNEKLFF. CDR3 nucleotides: TGTGCCAGCAGCTTGGGGGATAATGAAAAACTGTTTTTT.